What follows are 2 T cell receptor beta chains derived from one specimen sequenced in a study of chemoradiotherapy in HPV16-positive cancers. The table came from immunoSEQ multiplex PCR; TCRdb's copy has only in-frame clones and leaves some out. The data hold around 20,000 clones, with around 78% observed a single time. Sample acquisition took place from a patient who underwent chemoradiotherapy. The receptors were sampled from a human donor with HPV-associated anogenital cancer.

V usage is TRBV5-1 and J usage is TRBJ2-2, with no clear D. CDR3 size: 14 residues. Germline V lookup: CDR1 SGHRS, CDR2 YFSETQ. The V gene lost 1 base and the J gene lost 5 bases, with 9 bases spanning the gap. The CDR3: CASSLRQQTGELFF. In DNA form, the CDR3 reads TGCGCCAGCAGCTTGCGGCAGCAAACCGGGGAGCTGTTTTTT.

The CDR3: CASSAGTGQETQYF. The CDR3 DNA follows: TGCGCCAGCAGCGCAGGGACAGGGCAAGAGACCCAGTACTTC. The V and J genes are TRBV5-1 and TRBJ2-5, with TRBD1 identical over 9 bases. The ends lost 4 bases at V and 2 bases at J; junction bases unmatched: 3. This CDR3 has 14 residues. CDR1 and CDR2 from the germline V gene are SGHRS and YFSETQ.